This passage covers 21 T cell receptor beta chains from one sample sequenced in a study of blood T cell repertoires in COVID-19. Sequencing was performed with immunoSEQ multiplex PCR; in TCRdb, only in-frame clones are kept and a portion is missing. The table lists about 140,000 clones, approximately 80% of them singletons. Sequenced material: peripheral blood. Receptor source: a human donor in a cohort sampled during active COVID-19.

With regard to this clone: Distinct nucleotide sequences in the sample also encode this CDR3. V gene TRBV7-2 combines with J gene TRBJ2-3, with 10 bases matching TRBD2. With V trimmed by 5 bases and J by 3 bases, 5 bases remained unmatched. Germline V gene lookup returns CDR1 SGHTA and CDR2 FQGNSA. There are 15 residues in the CDR3. CDR3 residues: CASSPRTSGTDTQYF. The CDR3 DNA follows: TGTGCCAGCAGCCCGCGGACTAGCGGAACAGATACGCAGTATTTT.

The rearrangement uses TRBV11-3 and TRBJ2-2; tentatively, D is TRBD1 (6 bases). The germline gives CDR1 SGHNT, CDR2 YENEEA. V was shortened by 1 base and J by 2 bases, with 8 bases between the two germline ends. The CDR3 has 15 amino acids. DNA for the CDR3: TGTGCCAGCAGCTTAGGGACAGCCAACACCGGGGAGCTGTTTTTT. The encoded protein is CASSLGTANTGELFF.

This chain connects TRBV5-1 to TRBJ2-1; D gene unclear. Per the germline V gene, CDR1 is SGHRS and CDR2 is YFSETQ. Between the trimmed V and J ends, which lost 0 bases and 0 bases, there was a span of 10 bases. The CDR3 is made up of 16 amino acids. CDR3 DNA: TGCGCCAGCAGCTTGGTAGCTCCTAGCTCCTACAATGAGCAGTTCTTC. It codes for CASSLVAPSSYNEQFF.

The chain carries TRBV12-3 or TRBV12-4 and TRBJ1-1, with a tentative D call TRBD1 (5 bases). V was shortened by 8 bases and J by 5 bases, with 12 bases between the two germline ends. The length of the CDR3 is 12 residues. The CDR3 spells CASSRGGTEAFF. Here the CDR3 DNA reads TGTGCCAGCTCCCGGGGGGGGACTGAAGCTTTCTTT.

J is TRBJ1-6 and V is TRBV6-5; weak D call: TRBD1 (5 bases). Germline CDR1 and CDR2: MNHEY and SVGAGI. The CDR3 runs to 13 residues. V gave up 6 bases and J gave up 7 bases, with 10 bases separating them. The DNA of the CDR3 is TGTGCCAGCAGGGGGCGCTTGAATTCACCCCTCCACTTT. Amino acids: CASRGRLNSPLHF.

J is TRBJ2-3 and V is TRBV19; tentative D call: TRBD1 (6 bases). Trimming removed 4 bases from V and 2 bases from J, with 16 bases in between. The CDR3 consists of 16 residues. CDR1 and CDR2 from the germline V gene are LNHDA and SQIVND (reference sequence). For the CDR3, the DNA is TGTGCCAGTAGTAATCGGACAGCCCCTCTCACAGATACGCAGTATTTT. This translates into CASSNRTAPLTDTQYF.

This rearrangement joins TRBV5-6 to TRBJ1-1; D remains unclear. In germline, CDR1 is SGHDT, CDR2 YYEEEE. This CDR3 has 12 residues. Trimming shortened V by 0 bases and J by 10 bases, and 10 bases separated the two germline ends. CDR3 region: CASSLGPRGAFF. The CDR3 DNA follows: TGTGCCAGCAGCTTGGGCCCCAGAGGAGCTTTCTTT.

J is TRBJ1-3 and V is TRBV28; 7 bases are shared with TRBD1. The CDR3 covers 15 residues. Germline assignment: CDR1 MDHEN and CDR2 SYDVKM. V lost 6 bases, J lost 4 bases, and 9 bases stayed unmatched. CDR3 nucleotide sequence: TGTGCCAGCAGCCTCAAGGGGGCAGCCGGAAACACCATATATTTT. Protein sequence: CASSLKGAAGNTIYF.

V usage is TRBV18 and J usage is TRBJ2-5; TRBD2 aligns across 7 bases. The germline V gene has CDR1 KGHSH and CDR2 LQKENI. Unmatched junction bases numbered 3, after V lost 3 bases and J lost 5 bases. The CDR3 contains 13 residues. This CDR3 reads CASSPGRDETQYF. In nucleotides, the CDR3 is TGTGCCAGCTCACCGGGGAGGGACGAGACCCAGTACTTC.

This chain links TRBV7-9 with TRBJ2-7, with D possibly being TRBD1 (5 bases). Trimming left V 5 bases short and J 6 bases short, with 14 bases between. This CDR3 spans 13 amino acids. CDR1 is SEHNR, CDR2 FQNEAQ, per germline (reference sequence). The CDR3 reads CASSESRVGEQYF. The CDR3 region has the DNA TGTGCCAGCAGCGAGTCCAGGGTGGGCGAGCAGTACTTC.

This chain links TRBV14 with TRBJ2-7, with TRBD1 matching 9 bases. V shed 4 bases, J shed 7 bases, and the junction held 8 bases outside the gene matches. The CDR3 spans 14 residues. Germline-derived CDR1 and CDR2 are SGHDN and FVKESK. The CDR3 DNA follows: TGTGCCAGCAGCCTGAACAGGGGGCGTGGGGAGCAGTACTTC. It encodes CASSLNRGRGEQYF.

This chain joins TRBV7-2 and TRBJ1-1; D remains ambiguous. The CDR3 has 13 amino acids. CDR1 is SGHTA and CDR2 is FQGNSA in the germline V gene. V gave up 7 bases and J gave up 0 bases, with 9 bases separating them. Written as DNA, the CDR3 is TGTGCCAGCAAGGCAGGTATGAACACTGAAGCTTTCTTT. The encoded protein is CASKAGMNTEAFF.

The chain carries TRBV28 and TRBJ2-3; weak D call: TRBD1 (6 bases). V lost 11 bases and J 2 bases, leaving 11 bases between the germline ends. The V gene's germline CDR1 is MDHEN and CDR2 SYDVKM. The CDR3 is made up of 12 amino acids. CDR3 in DNA: TGTGCCTGCGAGGGGGACACAGATACGCAGTATTTT. Its translation is CACEGDTDTQYF.

The V and J genes are TRBV4-2 and TRBJ1-6; D gene unclear. The germline CDR1 and CDR2 sequences are LGHNA and YNFKEQ. With 0 bases removed from V and 7 bases from J, the gap between germline ends came to 10 bases. CDR3 length: 15 residues. The CDR3: CASSQDRPENSPLHF. CDR3 nucleotides: TGTGCCAGCAGCCAAGATAGGCCGGAGAATTCACCCCTCCACTTT.

V is TRBV5-1 and J is TRBJ2-3; 8 positions match TRBD2. Germline trimming cut 3 bases from V and 3 bases from J; bases unmatched to any gene: 9. The CDR3 length is 16 residues. The V gene's germline CDR1 is SGHRS and CDR2 YFSETQ. DNA of the CDR3: TGCGCCAGCAGCTCACAGCCGGGACTAGATACAGATACGCAGTATTTT. This translates into CASSSQPGLDTDTQYF.

A few counts support this clone. V and J are TRBV7-2 and TRBJ1-5; D unresolved. Trimming pared 0 bases from V and 2 bases from J, leaving 5 bases between. The CDR3 consists of 14 residues. Germline V gene lookup returns CDR1 SGHTA and CDR2 FQGNSA. The DNA for the CDR3 is TGTGCCAGCAGCTTAGCCCCGGGCAATCAGCCCCAGCATTTT. Amino acid sequence: CASSLAPGNQPQHF.

The V and J genes are TRBV21-1 and TRBJ1-2; the DNA was not used to check the table's D call, TRBD1. TRBV21-1 is noted as a pseudogene. CDR3 length: 18 amino acids. The CDR3 nucleotides read TGTGCCAGCCCTGGGTCGACAGGGGGTATATCGTTACGGTATGGCTACACCTTC. Translated, it gives CASPGSTGGISLRYGYTF.

This chain uses TRBV7-2 with TRBJ2-7; a possible D gene is TRBD2 (6 bases). Germline V gene sequence: CDR1 SGHTA, CDR2 FQGNSA. CDR3 size: 16 residues. Trimming cost V 5 bases and J 3 bases, with 20 bases left between them. The CDR3 here is CASSLIYRELNYEQYF. The CDR3 region has the DNA TGTGCCAGCAGCCTCATCTATCGGGAGTTAAACTACGAGCAGTACTTC.

This chain uses TRBV6-5 with TRBJ2-2; D may be TRBD2 (6 bases). V lost 6 bases and J 5 bases, leaving 16 bases between the germline ends. CDR3 size: 15 residues. CDR1 is MNHEY and CDR2 is SVGAGI in the germline V gene. CDR3 sequence (DNA): TGTGCCAGCAGCCCACCGGGGACTGAAACCGGGGAGCTGTTTTTT. Translation: CASSPPGTETGELFF.

CDR3 coding DNA: TGTGCCAGCAGTTGGACTAGCGGAGAGACCCAGTACTTC. Protein product: CASSWTSGETQYF. The V and J genes are TRBV12-3 or TRBV12-4 and TRBJ2-5; 10 bases fit TRBD2. V trimming: 4 bases; J trimming: 4 bases; junction bases outside the gene matches: 0. The CDR3 consists of 13 residues.

The chain carries TRBV7-3 and TRBJ1-1; unclear D gene. V lost 6 bases to trimming and J lost 1 base, with 12 bases between them. Germline CDR1 reads SGHTA; CDR2 reads FQGTGA. This CDR3 has 14 residues. CDR3 sequence: CASRLSGTNTEAFF. DNA of the CDR3: TGTGCCAGCAGATTATCGGGAACGAACACTGAAGCTTTCTTT. Variable domain in full (rest from reference TRBV7-3 and TRBJ1-1): GAGVSQTPSNKVTEKGKYVELRCDPISGHTALYWYRQSLGQGPEFLIYFQGTGAADDSGLPNDRFFAVRPEGSVSTLKIQRTERGDSAVYLCASRLSGTNTEAFFGQGTRLTVV.